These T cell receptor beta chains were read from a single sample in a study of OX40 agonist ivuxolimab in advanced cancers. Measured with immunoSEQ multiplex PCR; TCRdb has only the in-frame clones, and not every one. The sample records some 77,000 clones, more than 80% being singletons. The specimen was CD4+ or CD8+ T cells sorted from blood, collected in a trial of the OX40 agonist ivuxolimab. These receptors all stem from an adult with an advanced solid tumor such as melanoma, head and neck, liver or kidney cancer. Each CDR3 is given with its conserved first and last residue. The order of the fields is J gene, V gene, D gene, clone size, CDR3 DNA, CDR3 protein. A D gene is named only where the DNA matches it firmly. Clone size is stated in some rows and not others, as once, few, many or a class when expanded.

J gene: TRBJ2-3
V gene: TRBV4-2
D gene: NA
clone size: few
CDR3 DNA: TGTGCCAGCAGCCTGAGACTGGGCCCAGATACGCAGTATTTT
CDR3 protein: CASSLRLGPDTQYF

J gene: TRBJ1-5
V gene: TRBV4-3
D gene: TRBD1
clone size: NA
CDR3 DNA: TGCGCCAGCAGCCAAACAGGGGAGGGCAATCAGCCCCAGCATTTT
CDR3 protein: CASSQTGEGNQPQHF

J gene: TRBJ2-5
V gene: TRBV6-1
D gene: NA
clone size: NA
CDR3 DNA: TGTGCCAGCAGCCGGACAACCCAAGAGACCCAGTACTTC
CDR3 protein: CASSRTTQETQYF

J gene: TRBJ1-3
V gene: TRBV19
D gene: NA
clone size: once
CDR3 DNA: TGTGCCACTGCCGGCAGGGCTGGAAACACCATATATTTT
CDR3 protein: CATAGRAGNTIYF

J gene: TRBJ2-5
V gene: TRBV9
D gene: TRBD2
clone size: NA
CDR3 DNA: TGTGCCAGCAGCAAGGGACTAGCGGAGGAAGAGACCCAGTACTTC
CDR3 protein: CASSKGLAEEETQYF

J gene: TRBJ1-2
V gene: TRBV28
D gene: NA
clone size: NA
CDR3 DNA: TGTGCCAGCAGTATTCCGGGTTATGGCTACACCTTC
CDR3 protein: CASSIPGYGYTF

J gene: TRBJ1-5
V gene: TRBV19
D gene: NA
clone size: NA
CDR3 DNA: TGTGCCAGTAGTAGAGGGTATGATCAGCCCCAGCATTTT
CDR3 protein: CASSRGYDQPQHF

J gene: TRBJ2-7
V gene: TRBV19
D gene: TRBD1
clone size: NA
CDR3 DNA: TGTGCCAGTAGTCTCGCCGGGACAGGGGTATACGAGCAGTACTTC
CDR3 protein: CASSLAGTGVYEQYF

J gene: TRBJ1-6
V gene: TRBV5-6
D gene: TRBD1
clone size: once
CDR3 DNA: TGTGCCAGCAGCTTGACAGGGGATTCACCCCTCCACTTT
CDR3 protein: CASSLTGDSPLHF

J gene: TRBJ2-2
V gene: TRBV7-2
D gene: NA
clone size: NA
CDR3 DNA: TGTGCCAGCAGCTTCGGCTACCAGAACACCGGGGAGCTGTTTTTT
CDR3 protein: CASSFGYQNTGELFF

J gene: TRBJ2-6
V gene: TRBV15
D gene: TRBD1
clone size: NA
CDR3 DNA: TGTGCCACCAGCAGAGATTACGGGACAGGGGGCCGTGGGGCCAACGTCCTGACTTTC
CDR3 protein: CATSRDYGTGGRGANVLTF

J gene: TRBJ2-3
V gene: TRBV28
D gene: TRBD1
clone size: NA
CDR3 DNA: TGTGCCAGGCTTCCTCCCCGGGACAGGGGGACAGATACGCAGTATTTT
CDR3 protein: CARLPPRDRGTDTQYF

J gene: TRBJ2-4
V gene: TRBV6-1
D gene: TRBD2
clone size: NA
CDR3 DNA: TGTGCCAGCAGTGAAATGGGCGGGAGAGGAAAACTAGCCAAAAACATTCAGTACTTC
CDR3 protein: CASSEMGGRGKLAKNIQYF

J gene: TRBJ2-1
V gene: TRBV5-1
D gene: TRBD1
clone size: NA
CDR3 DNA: TGCGCCAGCAACCACCCCAGGACAGGAGTCTATGAGCAGTTCTTC
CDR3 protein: CASNHPRTGVYEQFF

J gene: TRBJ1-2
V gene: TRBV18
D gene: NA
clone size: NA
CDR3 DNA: TGTGCCAGCTCCCCTGCCGATGCAAATGGCTACACCTTC
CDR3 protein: CASSPADANGYTF

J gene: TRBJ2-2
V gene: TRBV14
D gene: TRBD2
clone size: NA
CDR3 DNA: TGTGCCAGCAGCCCTATGCGGGGGGCGGCCGGGGAGCTGTTTTTT
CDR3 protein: CASSPMRGAAGELFF

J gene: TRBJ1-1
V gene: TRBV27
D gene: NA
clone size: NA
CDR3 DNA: TGTGCCAGCAGCCAGCGGGGCTACCGAGCTTTCTTT
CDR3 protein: CASSQRGYRAFF

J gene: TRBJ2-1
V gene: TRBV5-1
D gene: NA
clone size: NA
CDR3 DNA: TGCGCCAGCAGCTTGGTAGTTGGGCTCATGAATGAGCAGTTCTTC
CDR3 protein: CASSLVVGLMNEQFF

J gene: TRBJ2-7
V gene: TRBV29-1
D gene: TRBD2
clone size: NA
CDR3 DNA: TGCAGCGTAGGCCGGACTAGCGGACTCTACGAGCAGTACTTC
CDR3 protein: CSVGRTSGLYEQYF

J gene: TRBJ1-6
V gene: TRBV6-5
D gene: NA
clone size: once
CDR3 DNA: TGTGCCAGCAGTTACGGTACAGGACATTCACCCCTCCACTTT
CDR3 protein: CASSYGTGHSPLHF

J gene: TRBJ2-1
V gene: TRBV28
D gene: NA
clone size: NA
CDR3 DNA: TGTGCCAGCAGTGGTGAGACCGAGGGGAATGAGCAGTTCTTC
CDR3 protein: CASSGETEGNEQFF

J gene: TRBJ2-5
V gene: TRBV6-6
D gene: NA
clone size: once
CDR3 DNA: TGTGCCAGCAGACCAGACAGTCAGACCCAGTACTTC
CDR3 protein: CASRPDSQTQYF

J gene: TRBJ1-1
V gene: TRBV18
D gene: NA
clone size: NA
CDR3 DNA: TGTGCCAGCTCACCAAGGGGGGTCACTGAAGCTTTCTTT
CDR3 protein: CASSPRGVTEAFF

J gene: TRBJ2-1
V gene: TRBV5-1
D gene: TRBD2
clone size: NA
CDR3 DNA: TGCGCCAGCAGCCCACGGACTAGCGGACACAATGAGCAGTTCTTC
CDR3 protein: CASSPRTSGHNEQFF

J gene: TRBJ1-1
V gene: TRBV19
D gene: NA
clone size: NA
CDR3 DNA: TGTGCCAGTAGTATAGACTCAGGGACGGGCACGAACACTGAAGCTTTCTTT
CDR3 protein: CASSIDSGTGTNTEAFF

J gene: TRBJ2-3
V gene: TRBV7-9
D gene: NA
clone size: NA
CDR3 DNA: TGTGCCAGCAGCTTAGACAGCACAGATACGCAGTATTTT
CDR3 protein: CASSLDSTDTQYF

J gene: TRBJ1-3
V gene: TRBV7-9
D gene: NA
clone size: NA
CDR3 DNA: TGTGCCAGCAGCTCTAGTGGTGGCTTATCTGGAAACACCATATATTTT
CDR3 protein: CASSSSGGLSGNTIYF

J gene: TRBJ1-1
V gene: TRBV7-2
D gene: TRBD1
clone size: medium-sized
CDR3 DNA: TGTGCCAGCAGCTGGGGGACAGCGAACACTGAAGCTTTCTTT
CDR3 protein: CASSWGTANTEAFF

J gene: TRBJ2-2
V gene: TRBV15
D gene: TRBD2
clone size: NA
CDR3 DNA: TGTGCCACCAGGGACGGTTTAAGAGGGAGGGTAGATACCGGGGAGCTGTTTTTT
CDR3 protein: CATRDGLRGRVDTGELFF

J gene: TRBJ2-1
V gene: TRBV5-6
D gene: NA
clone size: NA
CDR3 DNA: TGTGCCAGCAGCTTCGACATGAGCTCCTACAATGAGCAGTTCTTC
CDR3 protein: CASSFDMSSYNEQFF

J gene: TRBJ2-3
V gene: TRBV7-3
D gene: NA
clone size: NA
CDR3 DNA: TGTGCCAGCAGTCGCCTGGCCCTGGCAGTCGGAGATACGCAGTATTTT
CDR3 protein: CASSRLALAVGDTQYF

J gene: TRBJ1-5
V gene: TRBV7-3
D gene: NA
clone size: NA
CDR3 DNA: TGTGCCAGCAGCTTAACGTTAACTAGTCAGCCCCAGCATTTT
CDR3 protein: CASSLTLTSQPQHF

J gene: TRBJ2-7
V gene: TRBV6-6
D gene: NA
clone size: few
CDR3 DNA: TGTGCCACCCTCGGGGCAGACACGGGTGTCTACGAGCAGTACTTC
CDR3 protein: CATLGADTGVYEQYF